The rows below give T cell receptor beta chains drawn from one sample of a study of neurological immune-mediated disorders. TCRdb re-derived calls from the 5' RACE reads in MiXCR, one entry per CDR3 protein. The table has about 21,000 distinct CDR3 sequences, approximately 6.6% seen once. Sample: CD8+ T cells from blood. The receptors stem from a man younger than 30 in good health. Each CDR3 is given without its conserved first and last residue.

ASSLGRTGISEQY	TRBV7-9	13
ASSYRGESGYEQY	TRBV6-5	13
ASSYVTTGELF	TRBV6-5	11
ASSPIGGPATVYNEQF	TRBV6-5	16
ASSLPKAGAHNNEQF	TRBV5-1	15
SARGGQGLGPMNTEAF	TRBV20-1	16
ASSLAQGNEQF	TRBV7-8	11
ASLLRGVRPYEQY	TRBV5-6	13
ASSYPLAEAF	TRBV6-5	10
ATSLADFRGYT	TRBV24-1	11
ATSSASNQPQH	TRBV24-1	11
ASSLRQGVEDTQY	TRBV12-3/TRBV12-4	13
ASSLGGSVSEAF	TRBV11-2	12
SARKGTASYEQY	TRBV20-1	12
ASSLVGRGTEAF	TRBV5-6	12
ASSGGRTENQPQH	TRBV12-3/TRBV12-4	13
ASRAYGYT	TRBV6-6	8
ASSLRVGYEQY	TRBV5-6	11
ASSQRTNEKLF	TRBV6-5	11
ASSPQETQY	TRBV7-6	9
ATSDELDTAF	TRBV24-1	10
AWSDTPVTSGPGGQF	TRBV30	15
ASSYWIAGGENIQY	TRBV6-5	14
ASSDSGGGYT	TRBV12-3/TRBV12-4	10
ASRGTGGYGTEAF	TRBV5-1	13
ASSFSAGQFNQPQH	TRBV5-6	14
ASSLPQGIYEQY	TRBV7-9	12
ASSTGYRSNQPQH	TRBV4-3	13
ASSFPGTEAF	TRBV12-3/TRBV12-4	10
ASSLSFRAGQGIHEQY	TRBV5-1	16
ASSLNRGQNEQF	TRBV5-8	12
ASSERLGGRETQY	TRBV2	13
ASSRLGGAGLDEQY	TRBV7-8	14
ASKSNVKNTEAF	TRBV5-6	12
ASSLSGHYGYT	TRBV11-1	11
ASSYTGGRETQY	TRBV6-2/TRBV6-3	12
ASSSYRNQPQH	TRBV6-1	11
ASSVGKTEAF	TRBV7-9	10
ASSLAGPPYYEQY	TRBV11-2	13
ASSSGYRDTGELF	TRBV7-9	13
SASRELEGLSEQY	TRBV20-1	13
SVEPAPRGYT	TRBV29-1	10
SANFKRSGEQY	TRBV20-1	11
ASSQDDSPTFVPIGHT	TRBV4-1	16
ASLRGRENTEAF	TRBV7-9	12
ASSLTNRVGGETQY	TRBV27	14
ASSPGGSSEQY	TRBV7-8	11
ASSYSVPGQGSEQY	TRBV6-2/TRBV6-3	14
ASSGTGVGYGYT	TRBV5-5	12
ASSVRAGGSYEQY	TRBV9	13
SVELGNGYT	TRBV29-1	9
SVVADSYEQY	TRBV29-1	10
SARVLGVFEGFYSNQPQH	TRBV20-1	18
ASSQGASEAF	TRBV4-1	10
ASSPSGTGYGYT	TRBV16	12
ASSPRDGSYEQY	TRBV28	12
ASSLGVGKNTEAF	TRBV5-1	13
AISPDSSNQPQH	TRBV10-3	12